This TCR beta chain is from a study of T cell responses to AZD1222 COVID-19 vaccine. Findings and limits, study-wide: Of spike-specific TCRs, nearly half reportedly target regions left unmutated in variants. Only after the peak T cell response were repertoires sampled. Most donors were white British and more were female, and clonal diversity was possibly underestimated.

Only one count was recorded for this clone. The antigen is undetermined. In germline, CDR1 is MNHEY, CDR2 SMNVEV (reference sequence). J was trimmed by 4 bases and V by 2 bases; bases with no gene match: 5. The CDR3 is 14 amino acids. Sequenced by immunoSEQ multiplex PCR; TCRdb stores in-frame clones only, minus some. The sample contains fewer than 100,000 clones, 85% to 90% of which appear only once. V usage is TRBV27 and J usage is TRBJ2-7; TRBD1 aligns across 7 bases. The specimen comprised peripheral blood, sampled 28 days after the second AZD1222 dose. This TCR derives from an adult who received the AZD1222 COVID-19 vaccine. The CDR3 DNA sequence: TGTGCCAGCAGTTTACCGGGACAGAGTTACGAGCAGTACTTC. This codes for CASSLPGQSYEQYF.